The 26 T cell receptor beta chains reported below all come from one sample, sequenced in a study of T cell responses to AZD1222 COVID-19 vaccine. Profiled with immunoSEQ multiplex PCR; TCRdb holds only in-frame clones, not every one. The table has 130,000 or so clones, approximately 93% seen once; the top ten hold more than 0.8%. The sample consisted of peripheral blood, taken on day 0 of MenACWY control vaccination. Every receptor here comes from an adult in good health.

This chain connects TRBV2 to TRBJ1-1, with D unclear. Germline V gene data show CDR1 as SNHLY and CDR2 as FYNNEI. This CDR3 has 11 amino acids. The V and J ends lost 7 bases and 1 base respectively, with 4 bases between them. The CDR3, as DNA: TGTGCCAGCAAGGGGAACACTGAAGCTTTCTTT. Translating it yields CASKGNTEAFF.

The chain employs TRBV9 and TRBJ1-3; D remains unclear. V was trimmed by 0 bases and J by 0 bases, leaving 10 bases between them. The CDR3 totals 16 residues. Germline CDR1 is SGDLS and CDR2 is YYNGEE. The CDR3 here is CASSVGTGYSGNTIYF. The CDR3 DNA reads TGTGCCAGCAGCGTAGGGACGGGATACTCTGGAAACACCATATATTTT.

The chain joins TRBV27 to TRBJ1-3, with D uncertain. CDR1 and CDR2 (germline): MNHEY, SMNVEV (reference sequence). V was pared by 0 bases and J by 0 bases, with 12 bases between. The CDR3 is 17 amino acids. CDR3 sequence: CASSLSGRTFSGNTIYF. Written as DNA, the CDR3 is TGTGCCAGCAGTTTATCCGGCAGAACCTTCTCTGGAAACACCATATATTTT.

V is TRBV6-1 and J is TRBJ1-4; D is undetermined. The CDR3 contains 16 residues. Germline CDR1 and CDR2: MNHNS and SASEGT. V was pared by 2 bases and J by 0 bases, with 10 bases between. CDR3 region: CASSEQPISTNEKLFF. The CDR3 nucleotides read TGTGCCAGCAGTGAACAACCCATCTCAACTAATGAAAAACTGTTTTTT.

This chain links TRBV9 with TRBJ2-1, with TRBD2 as a possible D gene (6 bases). The length of the CDR3 is 15 residues. Germline V gene lookup returns CDR1 SGDLS and CDR2 YYNGEE. V was trimmed by 0 bases and J by 4 bases, leaving 11 bases between them. Here the CDR3 DNA reads TGTGCCAGCAGCGTAGGATTAGCGGAATACAATGAGCAGTTCTTC. Translating it yields CASSVGLAEYNEQFF.

The chain employs TRBV15 and TRBJ2-7, with D maybe TRBD1 (6 bases). This CDR3 has 16 residues. CDR1 LNHNV and CDR2 YYDKDF come from the germline V gene (reference sequence). The ends were cut back, 2 bases at V and 0 bases at J, with 14 bases in the middle. The CDR3 region has the DNA TGTGCCACCAGCAGATTTTGGACAGATAACTCCTACGAGCAGTACTTC. It specifies CATSRFWTDNSYEQYF.

V and J are TRBV2 and TRBJ1-4, with D uncertain. The CDR3 sequence is 16 residues long. The germline V gene encodes CDR1 SNHLY and CDR2 FYNNEI. V gave up 8 bases and J gave up 2 bases, with 18 bases separating them. CDR3 loop: CASDADKGATNEKLFF. The CDR3 nucleotides are TGTGCCAGCGATGCTGACAAGGGTGCGACTAATGAAAAACTGTTTTTT.

This sequence joins TRBV6-5 and TRBJ1-6; no clear D gene. V was trimmed by 0 bases and J by 11 bases, leaving 8 bases between them. Germline loops: CDR1 MNHEY, CDR2 SVGAGI. The CDR3 sequence is 13 residues long. In nucleotides, the CDR3 is TGTGCCAGCAGTTACTCGCCAAGGGCACCCCTCCACTTT. Protein: CASSYSPRAPLHF.

The chain links TRBV4-1 to TRBJ2-3; 12 bases align to TRBD2. Trimming took 4 bases from V and 3 from J; bases not matched to a gene: 2. The germline CDR1 and CDR2 sequences are MGHRA and YSYEKL. CDR3 length equals 15 residues. The CDR3 nucleotides read TGCGCCAGCAGCCTTGGGACTAGCGGGACAGATACGCAGTATTTT. Its protein is CASSLGTSGTDTQYF.

The chain uses TRBV3-1 (or the pseudogene TRBV3-2) and TRBJ1-1; no definite D call. The CDR3 is made up of 15 amino acids. V was clipped by 0 bases and J by 1 base, with 9 bases between them. Germline CDR1 LGHDT, CDR2 YNNKEL (reference sequence). The CDR3 region has the DNA TGTGCCAGCAGCCAAGAGATCCGGCAGAACACTGAAGCTTTCTTT. Amino acid sequence: CASSQEIRQNTEAFF.

The chain has TRBV2 and TRBJ1-1; 7 bases match TRBD1. Germline-derived CDR1 and CDR2 are SNHLY and FYNNEI. Trimming cost V 10 bases and J 1 base; bases outside gene matches: 6. The CDR3 extends over 13 amino acids. CDR3 sequence: CATRGGANTEAFF. CDR3 nucleotide sequence: TGTGCCACGAGAGGGGGCGCGAACACTGAAGCTTTCTTT. The full variable domain, with the rest looked up from reference TRBV2 and TRBJ1-1, is EPEVTQTPSHQVTQMGQEVILRCVPISNHLYFYWYRQILGQKVEFLVSFYNNEISEKSEIFDDQFSVERPDGSNFTLKIRSTKLEDSAMYFCATRGGANTEAFFGQGTRLTVV.

V is TRBV15 and J is TRBJ1-1; D unclear. The V end lost 6 bases, the J end lost 1 base, and 6 bases lay between the germline ends. CDR1 is LNHNV, CDR2 YYDKDF, per germline (reference sequence). This CDR3 has 12 amino acids. CDR3 bases: TGTGCCACCAGTCTGGGGAACACTGAAGCTTTCTTT. Amino acids: CATSLGNTEAFF.

This clone was observed a single time. V is TRBV4-2 and J is TRBJ2-7, with D possibly matching TRBD2 (6 bases). Trimming shortened V by 1 base and J by 2 bases, and 15 bases separated the two germline ends. Germline V gives CDR1 LGHNA, CDR2 YNFKEQ. The CDR3 covers 16 residues. CDR3: CASSQAHLRGTYEQYF. CDR3 DNA: TGTGCCAGCAGCCAAGCCCACTTGCGGGGAACCTACGAGCAGTACTTC.

This rearrangement joins TRBV5-1 to TRBJ1-1; D uncertain. V lost 0 bases to trimming and J lost 2 bases, with 11 bases between them. Germline CDR1 SGHRS, CDR2 YFSETQ. The CDR3 is made up of 15 amino acids. CDR3 nucleotide sequence: TGCGCCAGCAGCTTGGGTTCAGGTGATAACACTGAAGCTTTCTTT. Amino acids: CASSLGSGDNTEAFF.

This clone was counted a few times. The J gene is TRBJ1-2, the V gene TRBV6-1; D call uncertain. The CDR3 is 12 amino acids. Germline V gene sequence: CDR1 MNHNS, CDR2 SASEGT. Trimming left V 3 bases short and J 7 bases short, with 9 bases between. DNA of the CDR3: TGTGCCAGCAGTGAGGGCCAGCCTGGCTACACCTTC. Translating it yields CASSEGQPGYTF.

The chain is built from TRBV14 and TRBJ2-1; D ambiguous. CDR1 SGHDN and CDR2 FVKESK come from the germline V gene. CDR3 length equals 14 residues. V was shortened by 7 bases and J by 0 bases, with 10 bases between the two germline ends. Written as DNA, the CDR3 is TGTGCCAGCACTGCAGCGAACTCCTACAATGAGCAGTTCTTC. It codes for CASTAANSYNEQFF.

V is TRBV14 and J is TRBJ1-6; no clear D gene. Trimming shortened V by 1 base and J by 10 bases, and 17 bases separated the two germline ends. The CDR3 runs to 16 residues. Germline CDR1 SGHDN, CDR2 FVKESK. The CDR3 DNA sequence: TGTGCCAGCAGCCAAGTAGTTGGTGCGGCGAAATCACCCCTCCACTTT. Translated: CASSQVVGAAKSPLHF. Full variable domain (remainder filled in from reference TRBV14 and TRBJ1-6): EAGVTQFPSHSVIEKGQTVTLRCDPISGHDNLYWYRRVMGKEIKFLLHFVKESKQDESGMPNNRFLAERTGGTYSTLKVQPAELEDSGVYFCASSQVVGAAKSPLHFGNGTRLTVT.

The chain links TRBV5-6 to TRBJ2-3, with 7 bases lining up with TRBD1. Germline loops: CDR1 SGHDT, CDR2 YYEEEE. There are 13 residues in the CDR3. After removal of 5 bases from V and 2 bases from J, the junction contained 2 bases not matched to a gene. CDR3 nucleotide sequence: TGTGCCAGCAGAGGACAGGACACAGATACGCAGTATTTT. The encoded protein is CASRGQDTDTQYF.

The sample holds one count of this clone. This chain connects TRBV6-1 to TRBJ1-3, with 7 bases identical to TRBD1. The junction had 6 bases not matched to a gene; V was cut back by 4 bases and J by 0 bases. Germline V gene sequence: CDR1 MNHNS, CDR2 SASEGT. This CDR3 has 16 amino acids. The CDR3 DNA follows: TGTGCCAGCAGTGCGGGGGGACAGCGCTCTGGAAACACCATATATTTT. This gives the protein CASSAGGQRSGNTIYF.

The chain joins TRBV11-2 to TRBJ1-5; a possible D gene is TRBD1 (5 bases). The CDR3 loop spans 15 amino acids. Germline V gene lookup returns CDR1 SGHAT and CDR2 FQNNGV. Trimming took 1 base from V and 4 from J, leaving 11 bases between them. CDR3: CASSLGGTGNQPQHF. CDR3 DNA: TGTGCCAGCAGCTTAGGGGGGACTGGAAATCAGCCCCAGCATTTT.

This clone came up once. This chain links TRBV28 with TRBJ2-5; TRBD2 might be the D (5 bases). This CDR3 is built from 15 residues. Germline CDR1 and CDR2: MDHEN and SYDVKM. The V end was cut by 3 bases, the J end by 5 bases, with 16 bases between. CDR3 sequence: CASSFEGRAVETQYF. CDR3 sequence (DNA): TGTGCCAGCAGTTTCGAGGGTCGAGCAGTGGAGACCCAGTACTTC.

The V call is TRBV6-2 or TRBV6-3, the J call TRBJ1-2, with D unclear. V lost 2 bases, J lost 5 bases, and 6 bases lay in between. The CDR3 covers 12 residues. Germline V gene data show CDR1 as MNHEY and CDR2 as SVGEGT. CDR3: CASSYGLYGYTF. The CDR3 nucleotides read TGTGCCAGCAGTTACGGATTATATGGCTACACCTTC.

The rearrangement links TRBV10-3 to TRBJ2-3; D is ambiguous. The germline V gene has CDR1 ENHRY and CDR2 SYGVKD. V dropped 2 bases and J dropped 3 bases, with 6 bases sitting between them. This CDR3 region has 13 residues. In DNA, the CDR3 is TGTGCCATCAGTGAGGTCGGGACAGATACGCAGTATTTT. Translation: CAISEVGTDTQYF.

This chain connects TRBV5-1 to TRBJ2-7; D not resolved. CDR1 SGHRS and CDR2 YFSETQ come from the germline V gene. The CDR3 contains 13 residues. Between the trimmed V and J ends, which lost 1 base and 6 bases, there was a span of 11 bases. This CDR3 reads CASSLSVSSEQYF. CDR3 bases: TGCGCCAGCAGCTTGAGTGTAAGTTCCGAGCAGTACTTC.

J is TRBJ2-7 and V is TRBV18, with TRBD2 matching 11 bases. This CDR3 is built from 14 residues. Germline CDR1 reads KGHSH; CDR2 reads LQKENI. The V and J ends lost 3 bases and 5 bases, in that order; junction bases with no gene match: 3. CDR3 region: CASSPGLAGHEQYF. CDR3 bases: TGTGCCAGCTCACCTGGACTAGCGGGCCACGAGCAGTACTTC.

CDR3 DNA: TGTGCCAGCAGCTTACCCCAACTAGATGGCTACACCTTC. Translation gives CASSLPQLDGYTF. The genes are TRBV5-4 and TRBJ1-2; D gene ambiguous. The V and J ends lost 2 bases and 6 bases respectively, with 11 bases between them. The CDR3 totals 13 residues. Germline values: CDR1 SGHNT, CDR2 YYREEE (reference sequence).